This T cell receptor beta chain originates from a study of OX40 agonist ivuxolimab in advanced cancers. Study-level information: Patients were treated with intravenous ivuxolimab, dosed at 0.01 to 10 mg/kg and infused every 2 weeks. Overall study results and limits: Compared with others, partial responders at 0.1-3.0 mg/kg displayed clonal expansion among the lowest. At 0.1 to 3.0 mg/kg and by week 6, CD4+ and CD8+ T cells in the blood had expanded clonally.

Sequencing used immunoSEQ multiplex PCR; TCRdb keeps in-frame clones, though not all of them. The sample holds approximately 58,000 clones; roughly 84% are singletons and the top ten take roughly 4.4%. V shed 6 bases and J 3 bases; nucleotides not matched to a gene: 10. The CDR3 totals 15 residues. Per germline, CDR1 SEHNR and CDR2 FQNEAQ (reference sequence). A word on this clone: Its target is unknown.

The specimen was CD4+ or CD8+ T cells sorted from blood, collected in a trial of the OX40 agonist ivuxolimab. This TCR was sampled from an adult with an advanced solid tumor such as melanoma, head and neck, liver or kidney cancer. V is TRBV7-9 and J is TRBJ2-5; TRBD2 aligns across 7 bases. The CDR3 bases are TGTGCCAGCAGTTTAACTCGGGACTATAAAGAGACCCAGTACTTC. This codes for CASSLTRDYKETQYF.